This record looks at one T cell receptor (beta chain) sequence and its context. Antigen specificity is unknown. The data stem from a study of post-analysis software for immune sequencing data. Study information: Some patients lacked subtype; others had relapsing-remitting, secondary progressive or progressive-relapsing disease. Whole-study findings and limits: In multiple sclerosis, normalized Chao1 diversity was significantly below that of controls. TRBV5-6, TRBV5-1 and TRBV20-1 belonged to a set of about five TRBV segments that were more frequent in patients than controls. Strong co-clustering by F measure was seen for same-batch samples.

TCR beta cDNA libraries had unique molecular identifiers. Researchers reported 520,000 or so cDNA molecules coming from about 0.98 to 11 million T cells. Each CDR3 protein is one row after TCRdb ran MiXCR on the PCR reads. The table lists about 800,000 distinct CDR3 sequences, 25% to 30% of them singletons. The CDR3 totals 12 residues. Trimming took 8 bases from V and 3 from J, leaving 11 bases between them. Germline values: CDR1 ENHRY, CDR2 SYGVKD. The sample was blood. The rearrangement joins TRBV10-3 to TRBJ2-7; perhaps TRBD1 as D (7 bases). The sequence was collected from a girl aged 5-17 years with multiple sclerosis. The CDR3 nucleotides read TGTGCCATCCAGGGGGGAAGCTACGAGCAGTACTTC. It translates to CAIQGGSYEQYF.